These 20 T cell receptor beta chains originate from one sample sequenced in a study of blood T cell repertoires in COVID-19. The table came from immunoSEQ multiplex PCR; TCRdb's copy has only in-frame clones and leaves some out. The repertoire holds about 160,000 clones, around 80% seen once, with approximately 7.3% in the top ten. What was sequenced was PBMCs or T cells enriched from blood (not recorded which). Receptors originate from a man in his fifties or sixties who had recovered from COVID-19.

The chain recombines TRBV6-2 or TRBV6-3 with TRBJ2-6; D might be TRBD1 or TRBD2, each matching 5 bases. This CDR3 contains 15 residues. Trimming removed 7 bases at V and 0 bases at J, with 10 bases between. The germline CDR1 and CDR2 sequences are MNHEY and SVGEGT. This CDR3 reads CASTPGSSGANVLTF. For the CDR3, the DNA is TGTGCCAGCACCCCAGGGAGCTCTGGGGCCAACGTCCTGACTTTC.

The V call is TRBV29-1, the J call TRBJ1-2; weak D call: TRBD1 (6 bases). Germline V gene sequence: CDR1 SQVTM, CDR2 ANQGSEA. The CDR3 runs 12 residues. Trimming shortened V by 5 bases and J by 7 bases, and 14 bases separated the two germline ends. The CDR3 region is CSVRAGEGGYTF. The CDR3 region has the DNA TGCAGCGTTCGGGCAGGGGAAGGTGGCTACACCTTC.

The chain recombines TRBV6-5 with TRBJ2-2, with D hard to call. The CDR3 consists of 14 residues. V was cut by 2 bases and J by 1 base, with 5 bases left in between. In germline, CDR1 is MNHEY, CDR2 SVGAGI. CDR3: CASSYGLNTGELFF. The CDR3 region has the DNA TGTGCCAGCAGTTACGGCTTGAACACCGGGGAGCTGTTTTTT.

V is TRBV4-3 and J is TRBJ2-2; D is perhaps TRBD1 (6 bases). The CDR3 spans 14 residues. V was cut by 8 bases and J by 0 bases, with 10 bases left in between. Germline CDR1 reads LGHNA; CDR2 reads YSLEER. Here the CDR3 DNA reads TGCGCCAGCGGACGGGACACGAACACCGGGGAGCTGTTTTTT. This sequence encodes CASGRDTNTGELFF.

The genes are TRBV11-2 and TRBJ1-2; D gene ambiguous. CDR3 length: 14 amino acids. CDR1 SGHAT and CDR2 FQNNGV come from the germline V gene. The V gene lost 4 bases and the J gene lost 4 bases, with 13 bases spanning the gap. CDR3: CASSSNGGIYGYTF. As DNA, the CDR3 is TGTGCCAGCAGCTCTAACGGAGGCATCTATGGCTACACCTTC.

J is TRBJ2-7 and V is TRBV30; D uncertain. Germline assignment: CDR1 GTSNPN and CDR2 SVGIG (reference sequence). The V end lost 0 bases, the J end lost 6 bases, and 15 bases lay between the germline ends. CDR3 length: 14 residues. This chain's CDR3 is CAWSVTVRGREQYF. Written as DNA, the CDR3 is TGTGCCTGGAGTGTAACCGTGCGAGGCCGCGAGCAGTACTTC.

V usage is TRBV12-3 or TRBV12-4 and J usage is TRBJ2-5; D is ambiguous. The CDR3 is 12 amino acids. Between the trimmed V and J ends, which lost 4 bases and 7 bases, there was a span of 10 bases. The CDR3 loop reads CASSWAPRTQYF. CDR3 bases: TGTGCCAGCAGTTGGGCCCCGAGGACCCAGTACTTC.

The chain couples TRBV6-5 to TRBJ2-7, with D possibly TRBD1 on 5 matching bases. Germline V gene data show CDR1 as MNHEY and CDR2 as SVGAGI. Trimming removed 8 bases from V and 1 base from J, with 9 bases in between. The CDR3 extends over 12 amino acids. The CDR3 region is CASGSGSYEQYF. The DNA for the CDR3 is TGTGCCAGCGGGTCAGGGTCCTACGAGCAGTACTTC.

The rearrangement links TRBV18 to TRBJ1-1; the D gene is possibly TRBD1 (5 bases). CDR3 length: 13 residues. Trimming left V 2 bases short and J 7 bases short, with 11 bases between. CDR1 KGHSH and CDR2 LQKENI come from the germline V gene. The CDR3 region is CASSPKGLSEAFF. CDR3 nucleotide sequence: TGTGCCAGCTCACCAAAGGGGCTTAGTGAAGCTTTCTTT.

V and J are TRBV15 and TRBJ1-5; D is ambiguous. This CDR3 comprises 13 residues. Germline V gene lookup returns CDR1 LNHNV and CDR2 YYDKDF (reference sequence). V gave up 1 base and J gave up 5 bases, with 6 bases separating them. CDR3 nucleotide sequence: TGTGCCACCAGCAGAGTGGGAGATCAGCCCCAGCATTTT. It codes for CATSRVGDQPQHF.

This chain joins TRBV6-1 and TRBJ1-3; TRBD1 is a possible D gene (5 bases). CDR1 and CDR2 from the germline V gene are MNHNS and SASEGT. The CDR3 loop spans 15 amino acids. Between the trimmed V and J ends, which lost 1 base and 6 bases, there was a span of 13 bases. The CDR3 coding sequence is TGTGCCAGCAGTGAAGACGGGAGGGGAGAAAACACCATATATTTT. It yields the protein CASSEDGRGENTIYF.

The chain is built from TRBV5-6 and TRBJ1-2; 10 bases are a match to TRBD1. Per germline, CDR1 SGHDT and CDR2 YYEEEE. The CDR3 runs to 15 residues. The junction had 7 bases not matched to a gene; V was cut back by 4 bases and J by 4 bases. CDR3 protein: CASSVRQGAGYGYTF. The DNA of the CDR3 is TGTGCCAGCAGCGTCCGACAGGGGGCCGGCTATGGCTACACCTTC.

The CDR3, as DNA: TGTGCCAGCAGCCATGTTTGGGACAGGGAGCAACTGGTCTATGGCTACACCTTC. Encoded protein: CASSHVWDREQLVYGYTF. The genes are TRBV5-5 and TRBJ1-2; TRBD1 matches at 9 bases. Germline V lookup: CDR1 SGHKS, CDR2 YYEKEE (reference sequence). V lost 4 bases, J lost 4 bases, and 17 bases stayed unmatched. The CDR3 runs to 18 residues.

The chain has TRBV7-6 and TRBJ2-3; D might be TRBD2 (6 bases). The CDR3 is made up of 15 amino acids. The germline V gene has CDR1 SGHVS and CDR2 FNYEAQ. Trimming pared 6 bases from V and 3 bases from J, leaving 16 bases between. The CDR3 region has the DNA TGTGCCAGCAGTTTGAGCTGGAGGGGTACAGATACGCAGTATTTT. Protein: CASSLSWRGTDTQYF. Full variable domain (rest looked up from reference TRBV7-6 and TRBJ2-3): GAGVSQSPRYKVTKRGQDVALRCDPISGHVSLYWYRQALGQGPEFLTYFNYEAQQDKSGLPNDRFSAERPEGSISTLTIQRTEQRDSAMYRCASSLSWRGTDTQYFGPGTRLTVL.

The V and J genes are TRBV27 and TRBJ2-7; a weak D match, TRBD1 (6 bases). Trimming took off 6 bases at V and 6 bases at J, with 15 bases between the two ends. Germline values: CDR1 MNHEY, CDR2 SMNVEV (reference sequence). The CDR3 has 13 amino acids. The DNA of the CDR3 is TGTGCCAGCAGCATGGGAGCAGGGGTCGAGCAGTACTTC. Its protein is CASSMGAGVEQYF.

The V call is TRBV5-6, the J call TRBJ1-1; weak D call: TRBD1 (5 bases). The CDR3 sequence is 14 residues long. The V gene's germline CDR1 is SGHDT and CDR2 YYEEEE. V lost 4 bases and J lost 2, with 12 bases in between. The CDR3 spells CASSLGPGNTEAFF. CDR3 bases: TGTGCCAGCAGCCTGGGACCGGGAAACACTGAAGCTTTCTTT.

Here the CDR3 DNA reads TGCGCCAGCAGGAAAGCGGGGGCCTTCTACAATGAGCAGTTCTTC. Translating it yields CASRKAGAFYNEQFF. V and J are TRBV5-1 and TRBJ2-1; TRBD2 matches 8 bases. CDR3 length equals 15 residues. Germline V gene lookup returns CDR1 SGHRS and CDR2 YFSETQ. Trimming took 5 bases from V and 3 from J; bases not matched to a gene: 7.

Written as DNA, the CDR3 is TGTGCCATCAGGGACAGTTCCTATCAGCCCCAGCATTTT. This translates into CAIRDSSYQPQHF. The rearrangement joins TRBV10-3 to TRBJ1-5, with D maybe TRBD1 (6 bases). The V end lost 6 bases, the J end lost 5 bases, and 11 bases lay between the germline ends. CDR3 length equals 13 residues. CDR1 and CDR2 (germline): ENHRY, SYGVKD.

The V gene is TRBV29-1, the J gene TRBJ2-2; D not certain. Trimming shortened V by 4 bases and J by 1 base, and 4 bases separated the two germline ends. Germline V lookup: CDR1 SQVTM, CDR2 ANQGSEA. The CDR3 sequence is 12 residues long. The CDR3 region is CSVGQNTGELFF. CDR3 sequence (DNA): TGCAGCGTTGGTCAGAACACCGGGGAGCTGTTTTTT.

In its sample, this clone was seen many times. The chain joins TRBV5-1 to TRBJ2-7, with 8 bases matching TRBD1. The V gene end was trimmed by 4 bases and the J gene end by 1 base; junction bases not matched to a gene: 7. The CDR3 extends over 15 amino acids. Germline values: CDR1 SGHRS, CDR2 YFSETQ. CDR3 DNA sequence: TGCGCCAGCAGCCACAGGGGGGTTGCGTCCTACGAGCAGTACTTC. Amino acids: CASSHRGVASYEQYF.